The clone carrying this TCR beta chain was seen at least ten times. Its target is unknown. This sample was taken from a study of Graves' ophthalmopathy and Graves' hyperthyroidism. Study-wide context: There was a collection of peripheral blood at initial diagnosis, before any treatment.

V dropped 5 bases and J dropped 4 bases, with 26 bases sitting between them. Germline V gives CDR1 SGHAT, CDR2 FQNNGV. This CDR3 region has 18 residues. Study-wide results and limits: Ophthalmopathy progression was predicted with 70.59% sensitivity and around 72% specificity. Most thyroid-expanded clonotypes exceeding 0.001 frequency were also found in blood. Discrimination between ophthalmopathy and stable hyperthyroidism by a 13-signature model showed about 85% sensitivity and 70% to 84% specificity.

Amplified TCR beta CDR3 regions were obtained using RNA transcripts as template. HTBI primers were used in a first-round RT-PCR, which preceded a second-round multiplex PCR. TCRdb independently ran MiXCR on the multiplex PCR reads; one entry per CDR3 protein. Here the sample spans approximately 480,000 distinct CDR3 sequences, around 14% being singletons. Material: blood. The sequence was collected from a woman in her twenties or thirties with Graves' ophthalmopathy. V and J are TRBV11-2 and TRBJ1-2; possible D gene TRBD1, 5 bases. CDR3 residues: CASSRALGRRPLLYGYTF. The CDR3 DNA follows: TGTGCCAGCAGCCGGGCGTTGGGACGGCGACCGCTCCTCTATGGCTACACCTTC.